This is a list of T cell receptor beta chains from one sample in a study of siplizumab effects on memory and regulatory T cells. Here immunoSEQ multiplex PCR was the method, and the copy in TCRdb shows in-frame clones only, minus some. The data contain about 69,000 clones, 75% to 90% of them singletons. The sequenced sample was Tregs sorted from blood. The receptor source for this set is a human donor in good health. Each CDR3 is given with its conserved first and last residue. A D gene is named only where the DNA matches it firmly.

j_call v_call cdr3_length d_call cdr3_aa
TRBJ1-5 TRBV19 15 TRBD1 CASSRPGQGDQPQHF
TRBJ2-7 TRBV4-2 16 NA CASSQPLDSTAYEQYF
TRBJ1-2 TRBV5-6 15 TRBD1 CASRTPGGSNYGYTF
TRBJ2-7 TRBV19 16 TRBD2 CASSWWYRGRAGEQYF
TRBJ2-1 TRBV7-9 15 NA CASSLGGGMMDEQFF
TRBJ2-5 TRBV9 15 NA CASSVDLRNGETQYF
TRBJ2-2 TRBV30 14 NA CAWSIGPNTGELFF
NA TRBV7-9 13 NA CASSSRGSYEQYF
TRBJ1-1 TRBV28 16 NA CASSPPRSGGSTEAFF
TRBJ2-2 TRBV12-5 17 NA CASGLVRAGIVTGELFF
TRBJ2-2 TRBV7-9 14 NA CASSELAGTGELFF
TRBJ2-2 TRBV5-1 13 NA CASSMTNTGELFF
TRBJ2-1 TRBV7-5 18 NA CARSLDQGDGADNNEQFF
TRBJ2-7 TRBV20-1 11 TRBD2 CSAEREWEQYF
TRBJ2-7 TRBV28 15 TRBD2 CASSFASGASYEQYF
TRBJ2-3 TRBV5-1 13 TRBD1 CASRPGQADTQYF
TRBJ2-3 TRBV5-6 16 NA CASSLWTSRYAVRPYF
TRBJ1-2 TRBV5-1 15 TRBD1 CASSLAVDRGFGYTF
TRBJ1-2 TRBV5-6 14 TRBD1 CASSPGQGLRGYTF
TRBJ1-5 TRBV28 15 NA CASSYPGLFNQPQHF
TRBJ2-3 TRBV2 11 NA CASFNWGTQYF
TRBJ1-2 TRBV29-1 16 NA CSVEWQSRRFNYGYTF
TRBJ1-1 TRBV30 13 NA CACKVQENTEAFF
TRBJ1-1 TRBV5-1 13 TRBD1 CASRWDRGTEAFF
TRBJ1-2 TRBV19 13 NA CASTQGLSGGYTF
NA TRBV7-2 16 TRBD2 CASSLVSTSGSYEQYF
TRBJ1-1 TRBV30 14 TRBD1 CAWSVGGGWTEAFF
TRBJ2-3 TRBV29-1 17 TRBD2 CSVERWGTSGGTDTQYF
TRBJ2-5 TRBV27 15 NA CASSLNSAYQETQYF
TRBJ2-5 TRBV19 14 NA CASSMSGRQETQYF
TRBJ2-3 TRBV5-1 15 NA CASSFWSGGTDTQYF
TRBJ1-1 TRBV29-1 14 TRBD1 CSVELQGVRTEAFF
TRBJ2-7 TRBV6-6 16 NA CASSPHLQGGVGEQYF
TRBJ1-5 TRBV19 13 NA CASSIFRGKPQHF
TRBJ1-3 TRBV6-5 13 NA CASGTYSGNTIYF
TRBJ2-3 TRBV9 16 TRBD2 CASSVGLAGVVDTQYF
TRBJ2-7 TRBV12-5 21 NA CASGLVISSITPPRRFYEQYF
TRBJ1-2 TRBV7-9 11 NA CASSLVRDYTF
TRBJ1-4 TRBV7-8 15 NA CASRSGGATNEKLFF
TRBJ2-7 TRBV30 14 NA CAWSGGPLRYEQYF
TRBJ1-5 TRBV15 14 NA CATSRGGVAQPQHF
TRBJ2-7 TRBV7-2 14 NA CASSPTGPFYEQYF
TRBJ2-2 TRBV11-3 12 NA CASSLVGGELFF
TRBJ2-7 TRBV7-9 14 NA CASSQSLLRQEQYF
TRBJ2-1 TRBV7-9 17 TRBD2 CASSLLTSENFYNEQFF
TRBJ2-5 TRBV7-2 16 TRBD2 CASSLALLAGQETQYF
TRBJ1-5 TRBV27 14 NA CASTRSGLDQPQHF
TRBJ1-2 TRBV14 15 NA CASSQGAPGRYGYTF
TRBJ2-3 TRBV5-4 15 NA CASSLAGHSTDTQYF
TRBJ1-5 TRBV6-1 12 NA CASSAGSQPQHF
TRBJ2-5 TRBV5-1 14 NA CASSFKGPQETQYF